This T cell receptor beta chain was recorded in a study of shared clonotypes between healthy human individuals. Only in-frame clones appear in the TCRdb table, and some are missing; sequencing was by immunoSEQ multiplex PCR. Counted here are approximately 2.5 million clones, 80% to 95% occurring once; the ten biggest clones make up around 0.37%. Sequences were obtained from naive CD4+ T cells from PBMCs. Subset of the sample: CD45RA+ positively selected. This TCR came from a man between 18 and 35 years old in good health. Some clones in this sample may be carry-over from other donors' samples.

DNA for the CDR3: TGCGCCAGCAGCCACCTAGCGGGAGGGTCCTACGAGCAGTACTTC. It translates to CASSHLAGGSYEQYF. V is TRBV4-3 and J is TRBJ2-7; TRBD2 matches at 12 bases. Germline CDR1 reads LGHNA; CDR2 reads YSLEER. The CDR3 extends over 15 amino acids. V shed 3 bases, J shed 1 base, and the junction held 1 base outside the gene matches.